This entry features one T cell receptor beta chain sequence. This sample is drawn from a study of blood T cell repertoires in COVID-19. Sequencing was performed with immunoSEQ multiplex PCR; in TCRdb, only in-frame clones are kept and a portion is missing. The data contain more than 250,000 clones, 80% to 90% of them seen just once; the ten biggest clones take up under 2.5%. Losses at the gene ends were 2 bases for V and 4 bases for J; bases not matched to a gene: 10. The CDR3 totals 16 residues. CDR1 and CDR2 from the germline V gene are SGHNT and YENEEA. The chain combines TRBV11-3 with TRBJ2-5; TRBD1 matches 7 bases. The TCR originated in a man aged 25-45 years who had recovered from COVID-19. The sequenced sample was PBMCs or T cells enriched from blood (not recorded which). Written as DNA, the CDR3 is TGTGCCAGCAGCTTATTCGGTACAGGGGAAGGAGAGACCCAGTACTTC. Its protein is CASSLFGTGEGETQYF. The entire variable domain, with the rest obtained from reference TRBV11-3 and TRBJ2-5, is as follows: EAGVVQSPRYKIIEKKQPVAFWCNPISGHNTLYWYLQNLGQGPELLIRYENEEAVDDSQLPKDRFSAERLKGVDSTLKIQPAELGDSAVYLCASSLFGTGEGETQYFGPGTRLLVL.